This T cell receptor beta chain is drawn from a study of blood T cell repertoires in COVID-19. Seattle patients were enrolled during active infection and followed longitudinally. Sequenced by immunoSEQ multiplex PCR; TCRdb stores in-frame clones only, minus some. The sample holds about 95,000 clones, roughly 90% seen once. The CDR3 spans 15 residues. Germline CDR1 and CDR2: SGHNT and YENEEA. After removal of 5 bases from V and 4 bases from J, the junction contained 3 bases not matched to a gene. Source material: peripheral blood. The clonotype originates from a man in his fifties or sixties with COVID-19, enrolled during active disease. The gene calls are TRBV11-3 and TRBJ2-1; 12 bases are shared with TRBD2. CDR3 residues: CASSPTSGGYNEQFF. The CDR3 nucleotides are TGTGCCAGCAGCCCGACTAGCGGGGGTTACAATGAGCAGTTCTTC.